This T cell receptor beta chain was identified in a study of CD8+CD57+ T cells in acquired aplastic anemia. Findings of the study overall: The same twenty-nine CD8+ CDR3 sequences occurred in patients and in controls. Patients showed no significant difference from controls in CD8+ Simpson's diversity.

This CDR3 region has 16 residues. Germline V gene sequence: CDR1 MNHNY, CDR2 SVGAGI (reference sequence). Trimming left V 5 bases short and J 0 bases short, with 11 bases between. Remarks on this clonotype: Its antigen is unidentified.

Genomic DNA, the template, was used for profiling of the TCR beta VDJ and CDR3. Each CDR3 protein gets one entry after TCRdb re-called the reads with MiXCR. The repertoire includes hundreds of thousands of distinct CDR3 sequences, roughly 64% of them detected once, and 3% to 5% sits in the top ten. Specimen: sorted CD4+, CD8+, or CD8+CD57+ T cells (not recorded which) from PBMCs. The chain carries TRBV6-6 and TRBJ1-6; D perhaps matches TRBD1 (6 bases). The receptor was derived from a human donor in good health, serving as a control. The CDR3 DNA is TGTGCCAGCAGTCATGGGACAACCTCCTATAATTCACCCCTCCACTTT. Translation gives CASSHGTTSYNSPLHF.